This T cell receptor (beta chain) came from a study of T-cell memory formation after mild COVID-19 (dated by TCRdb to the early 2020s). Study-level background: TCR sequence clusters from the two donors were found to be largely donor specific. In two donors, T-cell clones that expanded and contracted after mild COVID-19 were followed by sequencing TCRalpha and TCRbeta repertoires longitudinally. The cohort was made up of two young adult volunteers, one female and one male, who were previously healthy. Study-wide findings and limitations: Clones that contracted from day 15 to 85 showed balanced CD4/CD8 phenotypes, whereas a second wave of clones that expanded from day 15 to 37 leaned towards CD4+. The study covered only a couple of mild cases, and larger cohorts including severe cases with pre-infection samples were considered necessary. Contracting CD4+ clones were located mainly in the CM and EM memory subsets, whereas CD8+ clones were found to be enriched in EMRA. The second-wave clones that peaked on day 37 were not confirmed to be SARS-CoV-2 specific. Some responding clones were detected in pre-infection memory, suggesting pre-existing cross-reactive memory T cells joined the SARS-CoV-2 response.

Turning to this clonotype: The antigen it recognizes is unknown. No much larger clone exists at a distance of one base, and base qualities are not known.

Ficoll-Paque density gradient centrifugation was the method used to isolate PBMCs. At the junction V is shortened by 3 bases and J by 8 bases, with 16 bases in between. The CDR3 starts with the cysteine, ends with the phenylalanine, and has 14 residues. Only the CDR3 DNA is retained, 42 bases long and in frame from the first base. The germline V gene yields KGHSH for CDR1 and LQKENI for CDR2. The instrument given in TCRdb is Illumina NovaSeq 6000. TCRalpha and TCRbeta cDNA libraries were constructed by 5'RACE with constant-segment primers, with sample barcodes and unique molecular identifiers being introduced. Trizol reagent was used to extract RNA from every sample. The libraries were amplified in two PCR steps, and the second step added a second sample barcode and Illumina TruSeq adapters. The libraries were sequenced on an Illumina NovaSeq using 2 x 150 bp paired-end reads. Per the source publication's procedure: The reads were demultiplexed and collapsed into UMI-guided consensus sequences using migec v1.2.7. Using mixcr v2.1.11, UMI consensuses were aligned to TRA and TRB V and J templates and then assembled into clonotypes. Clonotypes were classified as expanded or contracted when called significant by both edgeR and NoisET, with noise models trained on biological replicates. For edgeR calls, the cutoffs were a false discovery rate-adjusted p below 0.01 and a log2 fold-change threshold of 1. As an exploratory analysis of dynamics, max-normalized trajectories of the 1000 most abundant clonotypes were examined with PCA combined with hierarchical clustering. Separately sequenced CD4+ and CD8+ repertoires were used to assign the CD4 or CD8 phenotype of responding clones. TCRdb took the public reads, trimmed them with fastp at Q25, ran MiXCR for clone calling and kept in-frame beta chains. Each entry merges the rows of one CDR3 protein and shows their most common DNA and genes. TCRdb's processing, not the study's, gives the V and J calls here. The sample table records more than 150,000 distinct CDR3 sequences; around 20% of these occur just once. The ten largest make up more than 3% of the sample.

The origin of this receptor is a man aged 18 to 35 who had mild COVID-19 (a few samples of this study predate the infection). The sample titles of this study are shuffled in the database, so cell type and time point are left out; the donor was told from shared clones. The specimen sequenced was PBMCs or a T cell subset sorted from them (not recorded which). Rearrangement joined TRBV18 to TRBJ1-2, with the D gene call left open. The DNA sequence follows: TGTGCCAGCTCACCGGCCGAGGGAGGGCGCGGCTACACCTTC. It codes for CASSPAEGGRGYTF.